This TCR beta chain comes out of a study of T cells in Graves' hyperthyroidism and ophthalmopathy. Whole-study results and caveats: Peripheral blood also featured most of the thyroid clonotypes expanded above 0.001.

CDR1 MDHEN and CDR2 SYDVKM come from the germline V gene. With 7 bases clipped from V and 6 bases from J, the junction kept 12 bases outside the gene matches. This CDR3 spans 14 amino acids. Amplification yielded TCR beta CDR3 regions, with RNA transcripts as the source. RT-PCR in the first round (using the HTBI primer set) targeted the TCR CDR3. TCRdb re-derived calls from the multiplex PCR reads in MiXCR, one entry per CDR3 protein. Of around 500,000 distinct CDR3 sequences in the sample, more than 15% were seen once. Ophthalmopathy cases met thresholds of Clinical Activity Score at least 3, NOSPECS grade at least 4 and duration under 3 months. Patients having uncontrolled infection, another autoimmune disease, pregnancy or lactation were not included. Diagnoses rested on clinical symptoms, serum thyroxine and TRAb, thyroid ultrasound and orbital computed tomography. This clonotype has just one count. What it recognizes is unknown.

The sequenced material came from blood. This clonotype originated in a woman in her twenties or thirties with Graves' ophthalmopathy. This chain links TRBV28 with TRBJ2-7, with 7 bases matching TRBD2. As DNA, the CDR3 is TGTGCCAGCACTGCTAGCGGAAAAGACTCCGAGCAGTACTTC. Amino acid sequence: CASTASGKDSEQYF.